The 27 T cell receptor beta chains given below trace back to one sample, sequenced in a study of CD8+CD57+ T cells in acquired aplastic anemia. The study profiled TCR beta VDJ and CDR3 using genomic DNA as template. Using its own MiXCR run on the reads, TCRdb lists one record per CDR3 protein. The sample records roughly 130,000 distinct CDR3 sequences, about half being singletons. Sequencing input: sorted CD4+, CD8+, or CD8+CD57+ T cells (not recorded which) from PBMCs. The receptors shown here come from a human donor in good health, serving as a control.

In this sample, this clonotype turned up many times. The gene calls are TRBV7-3 and TRBJ1-1; 7 bases fit TRBD1. V shed 1 base and J 4 bases; nucleotides not matched to a gene: 3. The CDR3 sequence is 14 residues long. Germline V gene data show CDR1 as SGHTA and CDR2 as FQGTGA. CDR3 DNA sequence: TGTGCCAGCAGCTTAAATGCAGGGGGCACTGAAGCTTTCTTT. This gives the protein CASSLNAGGTEAFF.

This clonotype was seen many times. This chain joins TRBV19 and TRBJ1-3; D call uncertain. The V and J ends lost 2 bases and 0 bases respectively, with 5 bases between them. Per the germline V gene, CDR1 is LNHDA and CDR2 is SQIVND (reference sequence). This CDR3 comprises 14 residues. The CDR3 sequence is CASSITNSGNTIYF. In DNA, the CDR3 is TGTGCCAGTAGTATAACCAACTCTGGAAACACCATATATTTT. The complete variable domain, with remaining parts taken from reference TRBV19 and TRBJ1-3, reads DGGITQSPKYLFRKEGQNVTLSCEQNLNHDAMYWYRQDPGQGLRLIYYSQIVNDFQKGDIAEGYSVSREKKESFPLTVTSAQKNPTAFYLCASSITNSGNTIYFGEGSWLTVV.

A word on this clonotype: A clone one base away is much larger, so this may be a read error. The genes are TRBV4-2 and TRBJ2-3, with 10 nucleotides matching TRBD2. J lost 0 bases, V lost 9 bases, and 12 bases had no gene match. Germline V gives CDR1 LGHNA, CDR2 YNFKEQ. The CDR3 extends over 17 amino acids. The CDR3, as DNA: TGTGCCAGGCAACTAAGTACTAGCGGGGATAGCACAGATACGCAGTATTTT. Encoded protein: CARQLSTSGDSTDTQYF.

This rearrangement joins TRBV25-1 to TRBJ2-3; D is tentatively TRBD1 or TRBD2 (5 bases each). The CDR3 loop spans 15 amino acids. Deletions cut 1 base from V and 6 bases from J, with 14 bases between. CDR1 is MGHDK, CDR2 SYGVNS, per germline. The CDR3 nucleotides are TGTGCCAGCAGTGAATGGGGGACCTCCGGGGATACGCAGTATTTT. Amino acids: CASSEWGTSGDTQYF.

This clonotype was found many times. This chain uses TRBV5-4 with TRBJ2-3; 8 bases match TRBD2. Germline V gene sequence: CDR1 SGHNT, CDR2 YYREEE (reference sequence). The junction had 8 bases not matched to a gene; V was cut back by 2 bases and J by 0 bases. The length of the CDR3 is 17 residues. As DNA, the CDR3 is TGTGCCAGCAGCTTCAATCCCCAGCGGGGGAGCACAGATACGCAGTATTTT. It codes for CASSFNPQRGSTDTQYF.

J is TRBJ2-5 and V is TRBV7-9; no clear D. The V and J ends lost 2 bases and 2 bases respectively, with 15 bases between them. The CDR3 covers 16 residues. Germline V gives CDR1 SEHNR, CDR2 FQNEAQ (reference sequence). CDR3 amino acids: CASSLTFSRSQETQYF. In DNA, the CDR3 is TGTGCCAGCAGCTTAACGTTTAGCCGGAGTCAAGAGACCCAGTACTTC.

This clonotype showed up just a few times. The chain carries TRBV24-1 and TRBJ2-3; D is unclear. The ends were cut back, 3 bases at V and 2 bases at J, with 11 bases in the middle. The CDR3 has 15 amino acids. CDR1 is KGHDR and CDR2 is SFDVKD in the germline V gene. CDR3 DNA sequence: TGTGCCACCAGTGATAAAGGAGTTACCACAGATACGCAGTATTTT. Encoded protein: CATSDKGVTTDTQYF.

The chain carries TRBV10-3 and TRBJ1-2; TRBD1 might be the D (6 bases). Germline CDR1 ENHRY, CDR2 SYGVKD. V shed 3 bases and J shed 5 bases, with 10 bases lying between them. The CDR3 is 13 residues long. The CDR3 reads CAISDSQGYGYTF. Written as DNA, the CDR3 is TGTGCCATCAGTGACTCTCAGGGGTATGGCTACACCTTC.

This chain connects TRBV10-3 to TRBJ1-2, with TRBD1 identical over 11 bases. Looked up from germline, CDR1 is ENHRY and CDR2 is SYGVKD. Unmatched junction bases numbered 8, after V lost 10 bases and J lost 7 bases. CDR3 length: 13 amino acids. Here the CDR3 DNA reads TGTGCCAGCAGAGCGGGACAGGGGGGTGGCTACACCTTC. It codes for CASRAGQGGGYTF.

There are many counts of this clonotype. V and J are TRBV3-1 and TRBJ2-2; no clear D. Between the trimmed V and J ends, which lost 3 bases and 1 base, there was a span of 6 bases. CDR1 LGHDT and CDR2 YNNKEL come from the germline V gene (reference sequence). The CDR3 extends over 14 amino acids. The DNA of the CDR3 is TGTGCCAGCAGCCAGTCGCGGAACACCGGGGAGCTGTTTTTT. Its translation is CASSQSRNTGELFF.

This chain links TRBV19 with TRBJ1-4; D might be TRBD1 (6 bases). The germline CDR1 and CDR2 sequences are LNHDA and SQIVND (reference sequence). The CDR3 sequence is 12 residues long. V was cut by 8 bases and J by 8 bases, with 12 bases left in between. The CDR3 nucleotides read TGTGCCAGTGAGGGGGATGCGGAAAAACTGTTTTTT. It yields the protein CASEGDAEKLFF.

The chain couples TRBV11-1 to TRBJ2-3; 14 bases are a match to TRBD2. Germline CDR1 and CDR2: SGHAT and FQDESV (reference sequence). Germline trimming cut 5 bases from V and 11 bases from J; bases unmatched to any gene: 9. The length of the CDR3 is 15 residues. The CDR3 is CASSGSGTSGGLQYF. For the CDR3, the DNA is TGTGCCAGCAGCGGGTCCGGGACTAGCGGGGGACTGCAGTATTTT.

This clonotype was recorded a few times. The rearrangement joins TRBV7-8 to TRBJ1-2; tentative D call: TRBD1 (5 bases). The CDR3 contains 13 residues. The germline V and J ends were trimmed by 5 bases and 8 bases, with 15 bases remaining between them. Germline V gene data show CDR1 as SGHVS and CDR2 as FQNEAQ. Here the CDR3 reads CASSHEAGYGYTF. CDR3 bases: TGTGCCAGCAGCCATGAGGCAGGGTACGGCTACACCTTC.

The chain links TRBV12-3 or TRBV12-4 to TRBJ1-5; 8 bases are shared with TRBD1. Trimming cost V 3 bases and J 6 bases; bases outside gene matches: 10. The CDR3 loop spans 16 amino acids. This CDR3 reads CASSFGTGLPIQPQHF. The DNA for the CDR3 is TGTGCCAGCAGTTTCGGGACAGGCCTCCCAATTCAGCCCCAGCATTTT.

This clonotype was seen repeatedly, ten times or more. V gene TRBV4-3 combines with J gene TRBJ2-1; 9 bases are a match to TRBD2. Trimming cost V 6 bases and J 8 bases; bases outside gene matches: 8. The germline V gene encodes CDR1 LGHNA and CDR2 YSLEER. The CDR3 has 14 amino acids. Here the CDR3 reads CASSTLAGSDEQFF. The CDR3 DNA is TGCGCCAGCAGTACCCTAGCGGGGAGCGATGAGCAGTTCTTC.

This clonotype was counted a single time. The DNA is omitted, as the CDR3 cannot be located on it reliably, and the CDR3 follows TCRdb's listing. This chain's CDR3 is CASIYLCSAYQGTEAFF. The rearrangement links TRBV25-1 to TRBJ1-1; TRBD1 is taken as the D call from the table, unchecked against the DNA. The CDR3 comprises 17 residues, both ends counted. Germline CDR1 reads MGHDK; CDR2 reads SYGVNS.

The rearrangement joins TRBV15 to TRBJ2-1; D is possibly TRBD2 (6 bases). CDR1 LNHNV and CDR2 YYDKDF come from the germline V gene (reference sequence). The CDR3 consists of 15 residues. V was trimmed by 1 base and J by 1 base, leaving 8 bases between them. CDR3 in DNA: TGTGCCACCAGCAGAGGTGCGGGATCCTACAATGAGCAGTTCTTC. The encoded protein is CATSRGAGSYNEQFF. The variable domain in full, completed from reference TRBV15 and TRBJ2-1, reads DAMVIQNPRYQVTQFGKPVTLSCSQTLNHNVMYWYQQKSSQAPKLLFHYYDKDFNNEADTPDNFQSRRPNTSFCFLDIRSPGLGDTAMYLCATSRGAGSYNEQFFGPGTRLTVL.

The rearrangement links TRBV19 to TRBJ1-3, with 10 positions matching TRBD1. CDR3 size: 14 residues. Looked up from germline, CDR1 is LNHDA and CDR2 is SQIVND (reference sequence). Trimming took 11 bases from V and 8 from J; bases not matched to a gene: 12. This CDR3 reads CAVRDRGGLDTIYF. As DNA, the CDR3 is TGTGCCGTTCGGGACAGGGGCGGATTGGACACCATATATTTT.

This clonotype came up many times. The J gene is TRBJ2-7, the V gene TRBV3-1, with D unresolved. Trimming stripped 2 bases from V and 4 bases from J, with 9 bases between. CDR1 and CDR2 (germline): LGHDT, YNNKEL (reference sequence). This CDR3 comprises 13 residues. The CDR3 sequence is CASSQSTLYEQYF. The DNA of the CDR3 is TGTGCCAGCAGCCAATCAACATTGTACGAGCAGTACTTC.

The chain recombines TRBV7-8 with TRBJ2-1, with 12 nucleotides matching TRBD1. The CDR3 has 15 amino acids. V shed 4 bases, J shed 6 bases, and the junction held 4 bases outside the gene matches. CDR1 is SGHVS and CDR2 is FQNEAQ in the germline V gene. Written as DNA, the CDR3 is TGTGCCAGCAGCTCCCGGGACAGGGGGCTCAATGAGCAGTTCTTC. This gives the protein CASSSRDRGLNEQFF.

In this sample, this clonotype turned up once. The chain uses TRBV29-1 and TRBJ2-3; D is unclear. This CDR3 contains 12 residues. Germline lookup yields CDR1 SQVTM and CDR2 ANQGSEA. V lost 6 bases and J 2 bases, leaving 9 bases between the germline ends. The CDR3 loop is CSVGLFTDTQYF. In nucleotides, the CDR3 is TGCAGCGTGGGATTATTCACAGATACGCAGTATTTT.

This clonotype appeared many times. The chain recombines TRBV18 with TRBJ1-5, with TRBD1 as a possible D gene (5 bases). The CDR3 contains 14 residues. V was cut by 6 bases and J by 4 bases, with 13 bases left in between. CDR1 is KGHSH and CDR2 is LQKENI in the germline V gene. The CDR3 DNA sequence: TGTGCCAGCTCCCCTGGGACGGGAAATCAGCCCCAGCATTTT. This codes for CASSPGTGNQPQHF.

The chain carries TRBV19 and TRBJ2-7, with a weak D call TRBD1 (8 bases). This CDR3 spans 12 amino acids. The ends were cut back, 9 bases at V and 7 bases at J, with 16 bases in the middle. The germline V gene has CDR1 LNHDA and CDR2 SQIVND (reference sequence). The CDR3 sequence: CASQQGGEEQYF. CDR3 nucleotides: TGTGCCAGCCAACAGGGGGGGGAAGAGCAGTACTTC.

The V call is TRBV7-3, the J call TRBJ2-7; TRBD2 aligns across 9 bases. This CDR3 has 14 residues. Germline trimming cut 5 bases from V and 3 bases from J; bases unmatched to any gene: 5. Looked up from germline, CDR1 is SGHTA and CDR2 is FQGTGA. The CDR3 bases are TGTGCCAGCAGCCCGTATAGCGGGAGCTACGAGCAGTACTTC. This codes for CASSPYSGSYEQYF.

V and J are TRBV10-3 and TRBJ2-7; 12 bases agree with TRBD2. The V and J ends lost 3 bases and 5 bases, in that order; junction bases with no gene match: 5. Germline-derived CDR1 and CDR2 are ENHRY and SYGVKD. CDR3 size: 15 residues. CDR3 sequence reads: CAISDWGLAGDEQYF. CDR3 bases: TGTGCCATCAGTGACTGGGGACTAGCGGGTGACGAGCAGTACTTC.

In its sample, this clonotype was seen many times. This chain connects TRBV6-5 to TRBJ2-7, with 9 bases fitting TRBD2. CDR3 length equals 17 residues. CDR1 and CDR2 (germline): MNHEY, SVGAGI. J lost 3 bases, V lost 6 bases, and 15 bases had no gene match. The CDR3 here is CASSRAGGIFVSYEQYF. The CDR3 nucleotides are TGTGCCAGCAGCCGAGCGGGGGGAATATTCGTTAGCTACGAGCAGTACTTC.

Comments on this clonotype: One junction end does not reproduce the germline sequence, and a read error may be involved. V gene TRBV18 combines with J gene TRBJ2-5; D is perhaps TRBD2 (6 bases). Germline CDR1 is KGHSH and CDR2 is LQKENI. This CDR3 is 15 amino acids long. The DNA for the CDR3 is TGTGCCAGCTCTCGGAGGGAGGAGGGTCAAGGGACCCAGTACTTC. This codes for CASSRREEGQGTQYF. The variable domain in full, with the rest retrieved from reference TRBV18 and TRBJ2-5, is NAGVMQNPRHLVRRRGQEARLRCSPMKGHSHVYWYRQLPEEGLKFMVYLQKENIIDESGMPKERFSAEFPKEGPSILRIQQVVRGDSAAYFCASSRREEGQGTQYFGPGTRLLVL.